This T cell receptor beta chain emerged from a study of blood T cell repertoires in COVID-19. CDR3 length: 18 residues. Unmatched junction bases numbered 11, after V lost 4 bases and J lost 1 base. From germline, CDR1 is SGHRS and CDR2 YFSETQ. Assay used: immunoSEQ multiplex PCR; TCRdb lists only in-frame clones, some missing. The sample has about 200,000 clones; approximately 85% are singletons. This receptor was taken from a man in his sixties with acute or convalescent COVID-19. The genes are TRBV5-1 and TRBJ1-5; 10 nucleotides align to TRBD1. Sequenced material: peripheral blood. For the CDR3, the DNA is TGCGCCAGCAGCCCGAGTGGGACAGGGGATAGAAGCAATCAGCCCCAGCATTTT. Translation: CASSPSGTGDRSNQPQHF.